These 31 T cell receptor beta chains originate from one sample sequenced in a study of shared clonotypes between healthy human individuals. The table came from immunoSEQ multiplex PCR; TCRdb's copy has only in-frame clones and leaves some out. Among approximately 2.1 million clones listed, approximately 95% were seen once. The sequencing sample was made of naive CD4+ T cells from PBMCs. Specified subset: CD45RA+ positively selected. These receptors all stem from a man between 18 and 29 years old in good health. Some clones in this sample may be carry-over from other donors' samples.

V is TRBV29-1 and J is TRBJ1-2; 7 nucleotides line up with TRBD1. Germline trimming cut 6 bases from V and 8 bases from J; bases unmatched to any gene: 18. Germline CDR1 is SQVTM and CDR2 is ANQGSEA. The CDR3 length is 15 residues. The CDR3 loop is CSVGTSDRDYRGYTF. In DNA form, the CDR3 reads TGCAGCGTGGGAACCAGTGACAGGGACTATAGGGGCTACACCTTC.

The chain has TRBV2 and TRBJ2-2; D remains ambiguous. V gave up 6 bases and J gave up 1 base, with 9 bases separating them. CDR3 length equals 14 residues. Per the germline V gene, CDR1 is SNHLY and CDR2 is FYNNEI. In nucleotides, the CDR3 is TGTGCCAGCAGGGGATGGGTGAACACCGGGGAGCTGTTTTTT. Its translation: CASRGWVNTGELFF.

The rearrangement links TRBV7-2 to TRBJ2-7; D gene uncertain. The germline V gene encodes CDR1 SGHTA and CDR2 FQGNSA. This CDR3 comprises 13 residues. The germline V and J ends were trimmed by 5 bases and 4 bases, with 12 bases remaining between them. The CDR3 DNA follows: TGTGCCAGCAGCCACACGGAGATATACGAGCAGTACTTC. Residues: CASSHTEIYEQYF. The whole variable domain, filled in from reference TRBV7-2 and TRBJ2-7, reads GAGVSQSPSNKVTEKGKDVELRCDPISGHTALYWYRQSLGQGLEFLIYFQGNSAPDKSGLPSDRFSAERTGGSVSTLTIQRTQQEDSAVYLCASSHTEIYEQYFGPGTRLTVT.

V gene TRBV7-7 combines with J gene TRBJ2-1; 11 positions agree with TRBD2. Germline V lookup: CDR1 SSHAT, CDR2 FNYEAQ (reference sequence). The CDR3 length is 15 residues. Trimming at V came to 5 bases and at J to 7 bases, leaving 7 bases not matched to a gene. The CDR3 here is CASSQTSGIHNEQFF. The CDR3 nucleotides are TGTGCCAGCAGCCAGACTAGCGGGATCCATAATGAGCAGTTCTTC.

The genes are TRBV6-6 and TRBJ1-5, with D uncertain. This CDR3 has 14 amino acids. CDR1 MNHNY and CDR2 SVGAGI come from the germline V gene (reference sequence). V dropped 5 bases and J dropped 3 bases, with 11 bases sitting between them. Here the CDR3 DNA reads TGTGCCAGCAGTCTACTCAGTACCAATCAGCCCCAGCATTTT. It translates to CASSLLSTNQPQHF.

The chain joins TRBV29-1 to TRBJ2-5, with D possibly TRBD1 on 6 matching bases. V lost 6 bases and J 5 bases, leaving 19 bases between the germline ends. CDR1 SQVTM and CDR2 ANQGSEA come from the germline V gene. CDR3 size: 14 residues. CDR3 loop: CSVGAAGDRETQYF. CDR3 DNA sequence: TGCAGCGTGGGGGCTGCGGGCGACCGGGAGACCCAGTACTTC.

The chain uses TRBV6-1 and TRBJ1-1, with 11 bases identical to TRBD1. J gave up 5 bases and V 4 bases, and 3 bases lay outside the gene matches. Germline V lookup: CDR1 MNHNS, CDR2 SASEGT. This CDR3 spans 14 amino acids. As DNA, the CDR3 is TGTGCCAGCAGTGTCCGGGACAGGGGGACTGAAGCTTTCTTT. Its translation is CASSVRDRGTEAFF.

This clone was seen only a few times. V gene TRBV6-5 combines with J gene TRBJ2-4, with 8 bases matching TRBD1. The CDR3 runs 14 residues. CDR1 and CDR2 (germline): MNHEY, SVGAGI. J was trimmed by 11 bases and V by 2 bases; bases with no gene match: 8. The CDR3 DNA reads TGTGCCAGCAGTTACGGACAGGGAATATCGGTTCAGTACTTC. This translates into CASSYGQGISVQYF.

The chain couples TRBV5-1 to TRBJ1-4, with 10 bases aligning to TRBD1. The CDR3 is 15 residues long. The V and J ends lost 2 bases and 6 bases, in that order; junction bases with no gene match: 4. Germline loops: CDR1 SGHRS, CDR2 YFSETQ. The CDR3 is CASSFGDRGDEKLFF. The CDR3 DNA reads TGCGCCAGCAGCTTTGGGGACAGGGGAGATGAAAAACTGTTTTTT.

The V call is TRBV10-2, the J call TRBJ2-5; D remains ambiguous. The CDR3 loop spans 14 amino acids. Germline V gene sequence: CDR1 WSHSY, CDR2 SAAADI. The V end was cut by 6 bases, the J end by 5 bases, with 16 bases between. In nucleotides, the CDR3 is TGCGCCAGCAGCCCCGTGACGTTTTCGGAGACCCAGTACTTC. Translating gives CASSPVTFSETQYF.

This sequence joins TRBV30 and TRBJ2-3, with 7 bases identical to TRBD1. V lost 5 bases, J lost 4 bases, and 12 bases stayed unmatched. CDR3 length: 15 residues. Germline assignment: CDR1 GTSNPN and CDR2 SVGIG (reference sequence). CDR3 in DNA: TGTGCCTGGGAACAGGGGCTGGGCCTGGCAGATACGCAGTATTTT. Protein product: CAWEQGLGLADTQYF. Looking up the rest from reference TRBV30 and TRBJ2-3 gives the full variable domain: SQTIHQWPATLVQPVGSPLSLECTVEGTSNPNLYWYRQAAGRGLQLLFYSVGIGQISSEVPQNLSASRPQDRQFILSSKKLLLSDSGFYLCAWEQGLGLADTQYFGPGTRLTVL.

The V call is TRBV10-1, the J call TRBJ2-5, with D perhaps matching TRBD1 or TRBD2 (5 bases each). Germline CDR1 and CDR2: WNHNN and SYGVQD (reference sequence). V lost 5 bases and J lost 9, with 16 bases in between. The CDR3 length is 13 residues. The CDR3 here is CASSSGRAGPQYF. CDR3 sequence (DNA): TGCGCCAGCAGTTCGGGACGGGCCGGTCCCCAGTACTTC.

This chain uses TRBV28 with TRBJ2-2; no firm D call. V lost 8 bases to trimming and J lost 4 bases, with 8 bases between them. CDR3 length equals 12 residues. From germline, CDR1 is MDHEN and CDR2 SYDVKM. Here the CDR3 reads CASAQFTGELFF. DNA of the CDR3: TGTGCCAGCGCCCAATTCACCGGGGAGCTGTTTTTT.

This chain connects TRBV30 to TRBJ2-1; 9 nucleotides align to TRBD2. The CDR3 is 15 amino acids. Germline lookup yields CDR1 GTSNPN and CDR2 SVGIG (reference sequence). Trimming removed 7 bases from V and 0 bases from J; junction bases left unmatched: 7. CDR3 residues: CASEAGGTSYNEQFF. CDR3 bases: TGTGCCTCCGAGGCGGGAGGGACCTCCTACAATGAGCAGTTCTTC.

This sequence joins TRBV27 and TRBJ2-4; 7 nucleotides align to TRBD2. V was clipped by 4 bases and J by 11 bases; unmatched bases: 5. CDR3 length equals 12 residues. Looked up from germline, CDR1 is MNHEY and CDR2 is SMNVEV (reference sequence). The CDR3 reads CASSSQGGFQYF. CDR3 DNA sequence: TGTGCCAGCAGTTCGCAGGGAGGGTTTCAGTACTTC.

This chain links TRBV7-8 with TRBJ2-7, with D possibly being TRBD1 (6 bases). V gave up 7 bases and J gave up 2 bases, with 15 bases separating them. There are 14 residues in the CDR3. The germline CDR1 and CDR2 sequences are SGHVS and FQNEAQ. The CDR3, as DNA: TGTGCCAGCACGATGGGTTGGACAGCCTACGAGCAGTACTTC. Protein product: CASTMGWTAYEQYF.

This clone was counted a single time. This chain uses TRBV5-1 with TRBJ2-3, with 14 bases that match TRBD2. Trimming cost V 0 bases and J 2 bases; bases outside gene matches: 8. CDR3 length: 19 residues. Germline V gene sequence: CDR1 SGHRS, CDR2 YFSETQ. As DNA, the CDR3 is TGCGCCAGCAGCTTGGGGGCGAGACTAGCGGGAGGGATCACAGATACGCAGTATTTT. It yields the protein CASSLGARLAGGITDTQYF.

V and J are TRBV7-2 and TRBJ1-2, with D possibly being TRBD1 (5 bases). In germline, CDR1 is SGHTA, CDR2 FQGNSA. The CDR3 is 13 amino acids. Trimming took 6 bases from V and 3 from J, leaving 11 bases between them. CDR3 in amino acids: CASSVVGDYGYTF. CDR3 coding DNA: TGTGCCAGCAGTGTTGTAGGGGACTATGGCTACACCTTC.

The chain uses TRBV6-1 and TRBJ2-5, with 14 bases fitting TRBD2. After removal of 6 bases from V and 5 bases from J, the junction contained 5 bases not matched to a gene. Per the germline V gene, CDR1 is MNHNS and CDR2 is SASEGT. CDR3 length: 15 amino acids. DNA for the CDR3: TGTGCCAGCAGGAGACTAGCGGGAGGGGAGGAGACCCAGTACTTC. It translates to CASRRLAGGEETQYF.

The rearrangement links TRBV25-1 to TRBJ2-7; perhaps TRBD1 as D (6 bases). Germline V gene sequence: CDR1 MGHDK, CDR2 SYGVNS. Trimming took off 5 bases at V and 3 bases at J, with 17 bases between the two ends. This CDR3 region has 15 residues. The CDR3 sequence is CASSKLTGTFYEQYF. CDR3 bases: TGTGCCAGCAGTAAATTAACAGGGACCTTCTACGAGCAGTACTTC.

About this clone itself: Other DNA variants within this sample encode the same CDR3. V usage is TRBV28 and J usage is TRBJ1-1, with unresolved D. The CDR3 length is 12 residues. Germline V gives CDR1 MDHEN, CDR2 SYDVKM. V was clipped by 2 bases and J by 5 bases, with 6 bases between them. The CDR3 is CASSLRVTEAFF. In DNA form, the CDR3 reads TGTGCCAGCAGTTTAAGGGTTACTGAAGCTTTCTTT.

The chain links TRBV28 to TRBJ2-7, with D possibly TRBD1 on 5 matching bases. V shed 2 bases and J shed 5 bases, with 16 bases lying between them. Germline V CDR1 and CDR2: MDHEN, SYDVKM. The CDR3 spans 15 residues. The CDR3, as DNA: TGTGCCAGCAGTTTAAATTCAGGGCGGATCAACGAGCAGTACTTC. Protein: CASSLNSGRINEQYF.

The gene calls are TRBV9 and TRBJ1-1; TRBD1 might be the D (5 bases). The V gene lost 4 bases and the J gene lost 0 bases, with 16 bases spanning the gap. This CDR3 has 16 residues. Germline CDR1 is SGDLS and CDR2 is YYNGEE. The CDR3 sequence is CASSLRDSSLNTEAFF. The CDR3 nucleotides read TGTGCCAGCAGCCTACGGGACTCGAGTTTGAACACTGAAGCTTTCTTT. Full variable domain (missing parts from reference TRBV9 and TRBJ1-1): DSGVTQTPKHLITATGQRVTLRCSPRSGDLSVYWYQQSLDQGLQFLIQYYNGEERAKGNILERFSAQQFPDLHSELNLSSLELGDSALYFCASSLRDSSLNTEAFFGQGTRLTVV.

The rearrangement links TRBV19 to TRBJ2-7; 7 bases fit TRBD1. The J segment lost 3 bases and the V segment lost 5 bases, leaving 7 bases of the junction unmatched. Germline CDR1 LNHDA, CDR2 SQIVND (reference sequence). The length of the CDR3 is 14 residues. The CDR3 region has the DNA TGTGCCAGTAGTCCCCCGGGACAGAGCTACGAGCAGTACTTC. Amino acids: CASSPPGQSYEQYF.

The chain recombines TRBV5-6 with TRBJ1-5; D is perhaps TRBD1 (6 bases). CDR3 size: 16 residues. Germline V gives CDR1 SGHDT, CDR2 YYEEEE. V lost 1 base, J lost 2 bases, and 13 bases lay in between. CDR3 sequence (DNA): TGTGCCAGCAGCTTGTGGGGGGGCGCGGGCAATCAGCCCCAGCATTTT. The encoded protein is CASSLWGGAGNQPQHF.

The chain employs TRBV29-1 and TRBJ2-5; a weak D match, TRBD1 (6 bases). The germline gives CDR1 SQVTM, CDR2 ANQGSEA. The V and J ends lost 6 bases and 0 bases respectively, with 26 bases between them. CDR3 length equals 18 residues. The CDR3 region is CSVLGTGRDTWYQETQYF. In DNA form, the CDR3 reads TGCAGCGTACTCGGAACAGGGCGAGACACTTGGTACCAAGAGACCCAGTACTTC.

A single count supports this clone. This chain uses TRBV5-1 with TRBJ1-1; D is perhaps TRBD1 (5 bases). Per germline, CDR1 SGHRS and CDR2 YFSETQ. The CDR3 consists of 15 residues. Trimming left V 3 bases short and J 5 bases short, with 17 bases between. Here the CDR3 DNA reads TGCGCCAGCAGCTCTGACCCCAGGGTAACAACTGAAGCTTTCTTT. Amino acids: CASSSDPRVTTEAFF. Full variable domain (outside the CDR3, taken from reference TRBV5-1 and TRBJ1-1): KAGVTQTPRYLIKTRGQQVTLSCSPISGHRSVSWYQQTPGQGLQFLFEYFSETQRNKGNFPGRFSGRQFSNSRSEMNVSTLELGDSALYLCASSSDPRVTTEAFFGQGTRLTVV.

The chain combines TRBV4-1 with TRBJ2-5; 7 positions match TRBD1. This CDR3 is built from 14 residues. Germline loops: CDR1 MGHRA, CDR2 YSYEKL. Trimming at V came to 2 bases and at J to 5 bases, leaving 5 bases not matched to a gene. In DNA form, the CDR3 reads TGCGCCAGCAGCCAATTACAGGGGCGGGAGACCCAGTACTTC. Translating it yields CASSQLQGRETQYF.

The chain employs TRBV2 and TRBJ2-2; TRBD2 agrees at 10 bases. This CDR3 region has 17 residues. Trimming cost V 0 bases and J 5 bases; bases outside gene matches: 6. The V gene's germline CDR1 is SNHLY and CDR2 FYNNEI. CDR3 sequence reads: CASSEALAGDGTGELFF. CDR3 DNA sequence: TGTGCCAGCAGTGAAGCGCTAGCGGGAGATGGTACCGGGGAGCTGTTTTTT.

V and J are TRBV25-1 and TRBJ2-1, with 9 nucleotides matching TRBD1. The V gene's germline CDR1 is MGHDK and CDR2 SYGVNS. This CDR3 has 16 amino acids. J gave up 1 base and V 7 bases, and 8 bases lay outside the gene matches. The chain's CDR3 is CASTDTGGTSYNEQFF. The CDR3 DNA follows: TGTGCCAGCACTGACACAGGGGGCACATCCTACAATGAGCAGTTCTTC.

The V and J genes are TRBV9 and TRBJ2-5; 7 bases map to TRBD2. V lost 5 bases, J lost 2 bases, and 9 bases stayed unmatched. The CDR3 covers 15 residues. Germline V gives CDR1 SGDLS, CDR2 YYNGEE. CDR3 in DNA: TGTGCCAGCAGTCTACGTTGGGGGGGACAAGAGACCCAGTACTTC. Translating gives CASSLRWGGQETQYF.